Presented here are 21 T cell receptor beta chains from one specimen sequenced in a study of T-cell memory formation after mild COVID-19. MiXCR was run by TCRdb on the 5' RACE reads, yielding one entry per CDR3 protein. The sample consists of around 450,000 distinct CDR3 sequences, 20% of them appearing once. Sequencing was performed on PBMCs or a T cell subset sorted from them (not recorded which). The receptors shown here come from an adult woman who had mild COVID-19 (a few samples of this study predate the infection). Cell type and time point are not known.

The chain is built from TRBV4-1 and TRBJ2-3; no definite D call. CDR1 and CDR2 from the germline V gene are MGHRA and YSYEKL. V lost 1 base and J 5 bases, leaving 7 bases between the germline ends. The CDR3 has 13 residues. In DNA form, the CDR3 reads TGCGCCAGCAGCCAAGCCCTGGGAGATACGCAGTATTTT. This codes for CASSQALGDTQYF.

This clonotype has just a few counts. V gene TRBV10-3 combines with J gene TRBJ2-3; D is perhaps TRBD1 (6 bases). Trimming took off 3 bases at V and 6 bases at J, with 16 bases between the two ends. CDR1 and CDR2 (germline): ENHRY, SYGVKD. This CDR3 spans 15 amino acids. The CDR3 DNA sequence: TGTGCCATCAGTGACCAGGGGATCGGTGTGGATACGCAGTATTTT. This translates into CAISDQGIGVDTQYF.

The chain combines TRBV12-3 or TRBV12-4 with TRBJ1-1; D not certain. This CDR3 comprises 14 residues. The V gene lost 7 bases and the J gene lost 1 base, with 13 bases spanning the gap. CDR3 DNA: TGTGCCAGCACCCTGAGGTCCCCGAACACTGAAGCTTTCTTT. Translating it yields CASTLRSPNTEAFF.

This clonotype was observed a few times. The V and J genes are TRBV7-2 and TRBJ2-5; either TRBD1 or TRBD2 may fit D (5 bases each). CDR1 SGHTA and CDR2 FQGNSA come from the germline V gene. This CDR3 region has 16 residues. Trimming cost V 3 bases and J 2 bases, with 16 bases left between them. The CDR3 loop reads CASSFQGGGLQETQYF. CDR3 in DNA: TGTGCCAGCAGCTTCCAGGGTGGGGGTTTACAAGAGACCCAGTACTTC.

Only a few counts were recorded for this clonotype. The J gene is TRBJ1-3, the V gene TRBV4-1; D is undetermined. CDR1 is MGHRA and CDR2 is YSYEKL in the germline V gene. The CDR3 covers 16 residues. Trimming removed 3 bases at V and 0 bases at J, with 12 bases between. In nucleotides, the CDR3 is TGCGCCAGCAGCCAGGCCCCTTCGAGCTCTGGAAACACCATATATTTT. This encodes CASSQAPSSSGNTIYF.

V usage is TRBV2 and J usage is TRBJ2-5; 7 bases match TRBD2. With V trimmed by 3 bases and J by 5 bases, 9 bases remained unmatched. Germline CDR1 and CDR2: SNHLY and FYNNEI. The CDR3 is 15 residues long. The CDR3 loop reads CASSDRAGRGETQYF. CDR3 nucleotide sequence: TGTGCCAGCAGTGACCGGGCGGGGAGGGGTGAGACCCAGTACTTC.

The CDR3 is CASSSRRQGTNYGYTF. In nucleotides, the CDR3 is TGTGCCAGCAGCTCTAGACGTCAGGGGACTAACTATGGCTACACCTTC. The rearrangement links TRBV7-8 to TRBJ1-2, with a weak D call TRBD1 (6 bases). The CDR3 is 16 amino acids. V dropped 4 bases and J dropped 0 bases, with 15 bases sitting between them. Germline-derived CDR1 and CDR2 are SGHVS and FQNEAQ.

The chain joins TRBV20-1 to TRBJ2-1; 7 bases are shared with TRBD2. Looked up from germline, CDR1 is DFQATT and CDR2 is SNEGSKA (reference sequence). V shed 0 bases, J shed 9 bases, and the junction held 20 bases outside the gene matches. The CDR3 spans 18 residues. The CDR3: CSARDVGIAGFLDSEQFF. CDR3 coding DNA: TGCAGTGCTAGAGATGTAGGCATAGCGGGTTTCCTAGACAGTGAGCAGTTCTTC.

This clonotype showed up just a few times. The V and J genes are TRBV5-1 and TRBJ1-1, with D unclear. V gave up 3 bases and J gave up 5 bases, with 17 bases separating them. Germline CDR1 reads SGHRS; CDR2 reads YFSETQ. The CDR3 has 15 amino acids. CDR3 in amino acids: CASSSARFGGTEAFF. In DNA form, the CDR3 reads TGCGCCAGCAGCTCTGCCCGCTTCGGCGGGACTGAAGCTTTCTTT.

V gene TRBV24-1 combines with J gene TRBJ1-1; no clear D. Deletions cut 7 bases from V and 2 bases from J, with 10 bases between. The germline V gene has CDR1 KGHDR and CDR2 SFDVKD. The CDR3 has 13 amino acids. The CDR3: CATRGSINTEAFF. The CDR3 DNA follows: TGTGCCACCAGAGGTAGTATAAACACTGAAGCTTTCTTT.

The CDR3 bases are TGTGCCAGCTCGGGTAGACTAGCTGAATACGAGCAGTACTTC. Translation: CASSGRLAEYEQYF. V gene TRBV18 combines with J gene TRBJ2-7, with 7 bases fitting TRBD2. This CDR3 region has 14 residues. CDR1 KGHSH and CDR2 LQKENI come from the germline V gene. Unmatched junction bases numbered 9, after V lost 6 bases and J lost 4 bases. The variable domain in full, with the rest retrieved from reference TRBV18 and TRBJ2-7, is NAGVMQNPRHLVRRRGQEARLRCSPMKGHSHVYWYRQLPEEGLKFMVYLQKENIIDESGMPKERFSAEFPKEGPSILRIQQVVRGDSAAYFCASSGRLAEYEQYFGPGTRLTVT.

At least ten counts were recorded for this clonotype. The J gene is TRBJ2-1, the V gene TRBV2; D remains unclear. The CDR3 has 12 residues. The V end was cut by 3 bases, the J end by 6 bases, with 6 bases between. Germline lookup yields CDR1 SNHLY and CDR2 FYNNEI. The CDR3 sequence is CASSEAANEQFF. The CDR3 DNA follows: TGTGCCAGCAGTGAGGCAGCCAATGAGCAGTTCTTC.

The chain joins TRBV9 to TRBJ1-2; possibly TRBD1 for D (5 bases). Trimming removed 3 bases at V and 4 bases at J, with 13 bases between. The V gene's germline CDR1 is SGDLS and CDR2 YYNGEE. This CDR3 region has 14 residues. In DNA form, the CDR3 reads TGTGCCAGCAGCGGGGGACCGCTAATCTATGGCTACACCTTC. Translating it yields CASSGGPLIYGYTF.

This clonotype was counted only a few times. The chain uses TRBV5-6 and TRBJ1-2, with D unclear. Germline-derived CDR1 and CDR2 are SGHDT and YYEEEE. Deletions cut 1 base from V and 3 bases from J, with 13 bases between. The CDR3 totals 15 residues. The CDR3 sequence is CASSLIGQPYYGYTF. Here the CDR3 DNA reads TGTGCCAGCAGCTTGATAGGTCAGCCCTACTATGGCTACACCTTC.

The chain couples TRBV2 to TRBJ2-2; weak D call: TRBD1 (6 bases). CDR3 size: 15 residues. V dropped 7 bases and J dropped 3 bases, with 15 bases sitting between them. Germline CDR1 and CDR2: SNHLY and FYNNEI. Here the CDR3 reads CASNSIGGDTGELFF. The DNA of the CDR3 is TGTGCCAGCAACTCTATAGGGGGAGACACCGGGGAGCTGTTTTTT.

The DNA for the CDR3 is TGTGCCAGCAGACGCATCCAGGGGGACGAGCAGTACTTC. It is translated as CASRRIQGDEQYF. This rearrangement joins TRBV12-3 or TRBV12-4 to TRBJ2-7; 7 nucleotides align to TRBD1. Trimming at V came to 6 bases and at J to 5 bases, leaving 7 bases not matched to a gene. This CDR3 contains 13 residues.

The chain carries TRBV6-2 or TRBV6-3 and TRBJ2-1; 8 nucleotides agree with TRBD2. V was clipped by 8 bases and J by 7 bases; unmatched bases: 10. The germline V gene has CDR1 MNHEY and CDR2 SVGEGT. CDR3 size: 14 residues. For the CDR3, the DNA is TGTGCCAGCGCGGCTAGCGGGTTCCCTAATGAGCAGTTCTTC. Translated, it gives CASAASGFPNEQFF.

This clonotype was seen a handful of times. One junction end disagrees with the germline gene, perhaps due to a read error. J is TRBJ2-2 and V is TRBV7-7; D is perhaps TRBD2 (5 bases). CDR1 and CDR2 from the germline V gene are SSHAT and FNYEAQ (reference sequence). The CDR3 is 13 residues long. CDR3: CASSSSAGGELFF. The CDR3 DNA follows: TGTGCTAGCAGCTCATCGGCGGGCGGGGAGCTGTTTTTT.

The CDR3 DNA is TGTGCCAGTAGTAGAGCGGGGAGCACAGATACGCAGTATTTT. The encoded protein is CASSRAGSTDTQYF. The V call is TRBV19, the J call TRBJ2-3; TRBD2 aligns across 7 bases. The CDR3 is made up of 14 amino acids. The V and J ends lost 4 bases and 0 bases, in that order; junction bases with no gene match: 1. Germline V gene sequence: CDR1 LNHDA, CDR2 SQIVND (reference sequence).

This clonotype came up many times. The CDR3 region has the DNA TGCGCCAGCAGCCGGGACAGTGAAGCTTTCTTT. Translation: CASSRDSEAFF. This rearrangement joins TRBV5-1 to TRBJ1-1; TRBD1 aligns across 7 bases. The V gene end was trimmed by 4 bases and the J gene end by 7 bases; junction bases not matched to a gene: 1. Germline lookup yields CDR1 SGHRS and CDR2 YFSETQ. The CDR3 is 11 residues long. Using reference TRBV5-1 and TRBJ1-1 for the parts outside the CDR3, the full variable domain is KAGVTQTPRYLIKTRGQQVTLSCSPISGHRSVSWYQQTPGQGLQFLFEYFSETQRNKGNFPGRFSGRQFSNSRSEMNVSTLELGDSALYLCASSRDSEAFFGQGTRLTVV.

The chain recombines TRBV10-3 with TRBJ2-1; 8 nucleotides line up with TRBD2. The V and J ends lost 5 bases and 6 bases, in that order; junction bases with no gene match: 6. Germline CDR1 reads ENHRY; CDR2 reads SYGVKD. The CDR3 consists of 14 residues. CDR3 sequence: CAISSGTRGNEQFF. In DNA form, the CDR3 reads TGTGCCATCAGTTCCGGGACTAGGGGCAATGAGCAGTTCTTC.